Detailed here is one T cell receptor beta chain. This table comes from immunoSEQ multiplex PCR, and its TCRdb copy is limited to in-frame clones, with some not included. This table has around 100,000 clones, approximately 89% appearing once. The record originates from a study of identifying expanded T cells in peripheral blood. The CDR3 runs 16 residues. The V and J ends lost 5 bases and 0 bases respectively, with 16 bases between them. The germline CDR1 and CDR2 sequences are PRHDT and FYEKMQ (reference sequence). The receptor's source is a person aged 18 to 75 in good health. V gene TRBV13 combines with J gene TRBJ1-2; D is ambiguous. Sequencing was done on a sample of blood. CDR3 loop: CASSPGSGAANYGYTF. CDR3 nucleotides: TGTGCCAGCAGCCCTGGGTCCGGCGCGGCTAACTATGGCTACACCTTC.